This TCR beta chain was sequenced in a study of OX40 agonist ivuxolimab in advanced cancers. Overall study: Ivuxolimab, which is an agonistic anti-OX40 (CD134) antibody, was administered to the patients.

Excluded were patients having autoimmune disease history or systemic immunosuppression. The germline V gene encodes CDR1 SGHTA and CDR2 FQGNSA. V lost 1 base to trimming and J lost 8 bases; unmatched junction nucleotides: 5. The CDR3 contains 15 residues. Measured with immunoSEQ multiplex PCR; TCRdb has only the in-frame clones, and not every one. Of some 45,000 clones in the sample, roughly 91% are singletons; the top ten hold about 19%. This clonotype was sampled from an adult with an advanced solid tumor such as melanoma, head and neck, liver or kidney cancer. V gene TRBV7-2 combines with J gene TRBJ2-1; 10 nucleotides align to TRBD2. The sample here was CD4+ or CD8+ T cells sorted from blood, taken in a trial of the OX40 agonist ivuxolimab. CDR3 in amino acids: CASSLESGGADEQFF. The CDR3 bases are TGTGCCAGCAGCTTAGAGAGCGGGGGGGCCGATGAGCAGTTCTTC.